One sample yielded the 29 T cell receptor beta chains listed below, sequenced in a study of identical twins. Using its own MiXCR run on the 5' RACE reads, TCRdb lists one record per CDR3 protein. The profile shows a few hundred thousand distinct CDR3 sequences, around 15% of them singletons. The same specimen was also included in a second study, on yellow fever vaccine responses in identical twins.

Sample: CD4+ T cells sorted from blood. These receptors all stem from a woman younger than 30 in good health.

This clonotype was counted a few times. The chain is built from TRBV29-1 and TRBJ2-7, with 8 bases matching TRBD1. This CDR3 spans 14 amino acids. The V and J ends lost 7 bases and 1 base, in that order; junction bases with no gene match: 9. Per the germline V gene, CDR1 is SQVTM and CDR2 is ANQGSEA. The CDR3 region has the DNA TGCAGCGGGAGCAGGGGGCGCGGGTCCTACGAGCAGTACTTC. The encoded protein is CSGSRGRGSYEQYF.

This clonotype was detected only a few times. The V gene is TRBV30, the J gene TRBJ2-7; tentative D call: TRBD2 (5 bases). The V and J ends lost 0 bases and 3 bases respectively, with 12 bases between them. The CDR3 runs to 14 residues. From germline, CDR1 is GTSNPN and CDR2 SVGIG (reference sequence). In nucleotides, the CDR3 is TGTGCCTGGAGTGTACAACTAGTCGTCTACGAGCAGTACTTC. Translation: CAWSVQLVVYEQYF.

The V and J genes are TRBV5-1 and TRBJ2-3; D is perhaps TRBD1 (5 bases). V lost 7 bases and J 0 bases, leaving 15 bases between the germline ends. The CDR3 totals 15 residues. The germline V gene encodes CDR1 SGHRS and CDR2 YFSETQ. CDR3 bases: TGCGCCAGCCGCAGGGATTTTACGAGCACAGATACGCAGTATTTT. This encodes CASRRDFTSTDTQYF.

This clonotype was observed a few times. V gene TRBV5-1 combines with J gene TRBJ2-5, with a possible D match to TRBD2 (5 bases). The V end was cut by 4 bases, the J end by 2 bases, with 18 bases between. The CDR3 has 16 amino acids. CDR1 SGHRS and CDR2 YFSETQ come from the germline V gene. The CDR3 sequence is CASSPVGIGGQETQYF. In nucleotides, the CDR3 is TGCGCCAGCAGCCCCGTCGGGATAGGAGGACAAGAGACCCAGTACTTC.

The CDR3 reads CASSQYPWTQYF. The CDR3 coding sequence is TGTGCCAGCAGTCAGTATCCCTGGACCCAGTACTTC. The chain links TRBV2 to TRBJ2-5; D remains unclear. With 5 bases removed from V and 7 bases from J, the gap between germline ends came to 11 bases. This CDR3 contains 12 residues. CDR1 and CDR2 from the germline V gene are SNHLY and FYNNEI.

The gene calls are TRBV24-1 and TRBJ2-1; TRBD2 agrees at 7 bases. There are 15 residues in the CDR3. V dropped 4 bases and J dropped 3; count of bases not matched to a gene: 5. Germline CDR1 reads KGHDR; CDR2 reads SFDVKD. CDR3 protein: CATSDLKRDYNEQFF. DNA for the CDR3: TGTGCCACCAGTGACTTGAAGCGGGACTACAATGAGCAGTTCTTC.

V gene TRBV12-3 or TRBV12-4 combines with J gene TRBJ1-6; D remains unclear. The length of the CDR3 is 13 residues. V gave up 0 bases and J gave up 9 bases, with 6 bases separating them. CDR3: CASSLAETSPLHF. CDR3 DNA sequence: TGTGCCAGCAGTTTAGCCGAAACTTCACCCCTCCACTTT.

This clonotype was seen a handful of times. In nucleotides, the CDR3 is TGTGCCAGCAGTTACTGGAAAGACAGGGGGCAGTTCTTC. Its protein is CASSYWKDRGQFF. The chain is built from TRBV6-5 and TRBJ2-1; 8 nucleotides align to TRBD1. The CDR3 is 13 residues long. The V gene end was trimmed by 1 base and the J gene end by 12 bases; junction bases not matched to a gene: 5. The germline V gene encodes CDR1 MNHEY and CDR2 SVGAGI.

V gene TRBV3-1 combines with J gene TRBJ2-5; D is tentatively TRBD1 or TRBD2 (5 bases each). Between the trimmed V and J ends, which lost 6 bases and 4 bases, there was a span of 15 bases. This CDR3 is built from 14 residues. The germline gives CDR1 LGHDT, CDR2 YNNKEL (reference sequence). The CDR3: CASRGDVSGETQYF. CDR3 in DNA: TGTGCCAGCAGAGGGGACGTCTCAGGAGAGACCCAGTACTTC.

This clonotype appeared a few times. The chain combines TRBV5-1 with TRBJ2-7, with unresolved D. The CDR3 spans 17 residues. Looked up from germline, CDR1 is SGHRS and CDR2 is YFSETQ. Trimming took off 0 bases at V and 2 bases at J, with 18 bases between the two ends. CDR3 in amino acids: CASSLVLDNIKPYEQYF. In nucleotides, the CDR3 is TGCGCCAGCAGCTTGGTTCTAGATAACATCAAACCCTACGAGCAGTACTTC.

This clonotype has just a few counts. The chain couples TRBV10-3 to TRBJ2-3, with 9 positions matching TRBD2. The CDR3 extends over 16 amino acids. Per the germline V gene, CDR1 is ENHRY and CDR2 is SYGVKD. Germline trimming cut 4 bases from V and 6 bases from J; bases unmatched to any gene: 11. The CDR3 DNA follows: TGTGCCATCAGTGTTTATCGCGGGGGGGCCGTGGATACGCAGTATTTT. This encodes CAISVYRGGAVDTQYF.

The rearrangement uses TRBV28 and TRBJ2-5, with D perhaps matching TRBD1 or TRBD2 (5 bases each). Looked up from germline, CDR1 is MDHEN and CDR2 is SYDVKM. CDR3 length equals 19 residues. V dropped 6 bases and J dropped 5 bases, with 31 bases sitting between them. This CDR3 reads CASRQNLRDPKFRLETQYF. The CDR3 DNA is TGTGCCAGCAGACAAAACCTCCGGGACCCCAAATTTAGGTTGGAGACCCAGTACTTC.

The table lists this clonotype with many counts. The chain is built from TRBV12-3 or TRBV12-4 and TRBJ2-5, with 10 bases matching TRBD2. Germline trimming cut 3 bases from V and 0 bases from J; bases unmatched to any gene: 4. This CDR3 has 16 amino acids. CDR3 DNA: TGTGCCAGCAGTTTGCGGCTAGCGGGGGACCAAGAGACCCAGTACTTC. Encoded protein: CASSLRLAGDQETQYF.

This clonotype has a single count. The chain employs TRBV29-1 and TRBJ2-5, with 15 bases fitting TRBD2. This CDR3 comprises 15 residues. The junction had 3 bases not matched to a gene; V was cut back by 3 bases and J by 4 bases. Germline CDR1 is SQVTM and CDR2 is ANQGSEA. The CDR3 nucleotides are TGCAGCGTTGACGGACTAGCGGGAGGGGCAGAGACCCAGTACTTC. Protein sequence: CSVDGLAGGAETQYF.

The J gene is TRBJ2-3, the V gene TRBV6-2 or TRBV6-3; a weak D match, TRBD2 (5 bases). V was cut by 7 bases and J by 7 bases, with 12 bases left in between. The CDR3 sequence is 12 residues long. Germline V lookup: CDR1 MNHEY, CDR2 SVGEGT. Written as DNA, the CDR3 is TGTGCCAGCAACCCCGGGGTGAATACGCAGTATTTT. Amino acid sequence: CASNPGVNTQYF.

This chain joins TRBV7-2 and TRBJ2-7; tentatively, D is TRBD1 or TRBD2 (7 bases each). Germline V lookup: CDR1 SGHTA, CDR2 FQGNSA. The CDR3 covers 13 residues. V was pared by 6 bases and J by 4 bases, with 13 bases between. The chain's CDR3 is CASRGGGAYEQYF. Here the CDR3 DNA reads TGTGCCAGCAGGGGAGGGGGCGCGTACGAGCAGTACTTC.

The chain uses TRBV6-1 and TRBJ1-6, with TRBD1 matching over 10 bases. The CDR3 is made up of 19 amino acids. CDR1 is MNHNS and CDR2 is SASEGT in the germline V gene. V was pared by 5 bases and J by 1 base, with 11 bases of the junction left unmatched. CDR3 protein: CASSPPRQGALSYNSPLHF. For the CDR3, the DNA is TGTGCCAGCAGTCCACCGCGACAGGGGGCTTTGTCCTATAATTCACCCCTCCACTTT.

This clonotype was detected a few times. This sequence joins TRBV7-2 and TRBJ2-5; 7 bases map to TRBD2. The CDR3 is 13 residues long. Germline V gene lookup returns CDR1 SGHTA and CDR2 FQGNSA. The trim removed 3 bases at V and 7 bases at J, leaving 5 bases unmatched. The DNA of the CDR3 is TGTGCCAGCAGCTTGGGCGGGAGTTGGACCCAGTACTTC. It yields the protein CASSLGGSWTQYF.

The chain has TRBV3-1 and TRBJ1-2, with no clear D. Germline loops: CDR1 LGHDT, CDR2 YNNKEL (reference sequence). The CDR3 is 13 amino acids. V was clipped by 0 bases and J by 4 bases, with 6 bases between them. CDR3 sequence: CASSQESVYGYTF. The CDR3 nucleotides read TGTGCCAGCAGCCAAGAATCAGTCTATGGCTACACCTTC.

J is TRBJ1-2 and V is TRBV27; D possibly corresponds to TRBD1 (5 bases). There are 14 residues in the CDR3. V was clipped by 2 bases and J by 10 bases, with 17 bases between them. Germline V gene sequence: CDR1 MNHEY, CDR2 SMNVEV (reference sequence). The chain's CDR3 is CASSLSGLPRDYTF. As DNA, the CDR3 is TGTGCCAGCAGTTTAAGCGGGCTGCCCAGGGACTACACCTTC.

The V and J genes are TRBV18 and TRBJ2-1; 7 positions agree with TRBD1. This CDR3 region has 12 residues. Looked up from germline, CDR1 is KGHSH and CDR2 is LQKENI. V lost 10 bases, J lost 3 bases, and 3 bases stayed unmatched. CDR3 loop: CATRQGYNEQFF. Written as DNA, the CDR3 is TGTGCCACAAGACAGGGCTACAATGAGCAGTTCTTC.

There are a few counts of this clonotype. V usage is TRBV7-3 and J usage is TRBJ1-1, with unresolved D. The CDR3 contains 15 residues. V lost 3 bases, J lost 1 base, and 12 bases lay in between. Germline assignment: CDR1 SGHTA and CDR2 FQGTGA. As DNA, the CDR3 is TGTGCCAGCAGCTTGACGGGCGTACCGAACACTGAAGCTTTCTTT. This codes for CASSLTGVPNTEAFF.

This clonotype was observed a handful of times. The genes are TRBV3-1 and TRBJ2-5; 13 nucleotides match TRBD2. The V gene's germline CDR1 is LGHDT and CDR2 YNNKEL (reference sequence). V lost 5 bases and J lost 5; bases outside the gene matches: 8. The CDR3 extends over 16 amino acids. The CDR3 DNA reads TGTGCCAGCAGCATGCGGACTAGCGGGAGTGGGGAGACCCAGTACTTC. This codes for CASSMRTSGSGETQYF.

This clonotype was counted a few times. The rearrangement uses TRBV3-1 and TRBJ1-5; no clear D gene. Trimming took off 3 bases at V and 6 bases at J, with 6 bases between the two ends. CDR1 is LGHDT and CDR2 is YNNKEL in the germline V gene (reference sequence). This CDR3 comprises 12 residues. The CDR3 DNA follows: TGTGCCAGCAGCCAGGGGTTTCAGCCCCAGCATTTT. Translating gives CASSQGFQPQHF.

This clonotype was detected only a few times. V is TRBV7-2 and J is TRBJ2-2, with D perhaps being TRBD1 or TRBD2 (7 bases each). Germline CDR1 SGHTA, CDR2 FQGNSA. The CDR3 has 13 amino acids. V was shortened by 11 bases and J by 2 bases, with 12 bases between the two germline ends. This CDR3 is CAAGGGNTGELFF. The CDR3 nucleotides read TGTGCCGCAGGGGGGGGTAACACCGGGGAGCTGTTTTTT.

This clonotype is a singleton in its sample. This chain joins TRBV7-9 and TRBJ2-1; D gene ambiguous. V shed 2 bases and J shed 9 bases, with 14 bases lying between them. This CDR3 region has 14 residues. Germline assignment: CDR1 SEHNR and CDR2 FQNEAQ (reference sequence). The CDR3 reads CASSLSLGASEQFF. Written as DNA, the CDR3 is TGTGCCAGCAGCTTATCCCTGGGTGCCAGTGAGCAGTTCTTC.

This clonotype occurred a few times. The chain recombines TRBV29-1 with TRBJ2-3; a weak D match, TRBD1 (6 bases). V gave up 0 bases and J gave up 4 bases, with 20 bases separating them. This CDR3 comprises 17 residues. Germline CDR1 SQVTM, CDR2 ANQGSEA. This CDR3 reads CSVEERHRAGVPDTQYF. The CDR3 nucleotides are TGCAGCGTTGAAGAGAGGCACCGCGCAGGGGTACCAGATACGCAGTATTTT.

The V gene is TRBV29-1, the J gene TRBJ2-2; D call uncertain. This CDR3 region has 14 residues. Trimming removed 6 bases from V and 1 base from J, with 12 bases in between. Germline assignment: CDR1 SQVTM and CDR2 ANQGSEA. The DNA of the CDR3 is TGCAGCGTACAGATGACGGTGAACACCGGGGAGCTGTTTTTT. As protein: CSVQMTVNTGELFF.

This clonotype was seen a few times. The chain combines TRBV27 with TRBJ1-1; D gene uncertain. Germline CDR1 and CDR2: MNHEY and SMNVEV (reference sequence). The CDR3 covers 14 residues. V was shortened by 5 bases and J by 2 bases, with 12 bases between the two germline ends. In DNA form, the CDR3 reads TGTGCCAGCAGTCCACGTCCAGCCAACACTGAAGCTTTCTTT. Its translation: CASSPRPANTEAFF.